This entry lists 18 T cell receptor beta chains sequenced from one sample in a study of regulatory T cells in long-lasting Graves disease. Stated time point: newly diagnosed GD, antithyroid drugs for less than 3 months. RNA extracted from PBMCs served as the sequencing template. Both iRepertoire HTBI primers and Arm-PCR of CDR3 regions were used to build the TCR beta libraries. One entry per CDR3 protein, called by TCRdb with MiXCR from the multiplex PCR reads. The sample lists over 450,000 distinct CDR3 sequences; more than 10% were seen once. The same data also went into a second study, on T cells in Graves' hyperthyroidism and ophthalmopathy.

This material consisted of peripheral blood mononuclear cells (PBMCs), taken at new diagnosis, from a patient treated with antithyroid drugs. The receptors were gathered from a woman in her twenties or thirties with Graves disease.

This clonotype was recorded many times. This rearrangement joins TRBV14 to TRBJ2-3, with D perhaps matching TRBD2 (5 bases). V was cut by 4 bases and J by 3 bases, with 11 bases left in between. CDR1 is SGHDN and CDR2 is FVKESK in the germline V gene. There are 14 residues in the CDR3. The CDR3 region has the DNA TGTGCCAGCAGCCCTTACCGGGGTACAGATACGCAGTATTTT. Residues: CASSPYRGTDTQYF. The variable domain in full, completed from reference TRBV14 and TRBJ2-3, reads EAGVTQFPSHSVIEKGQTVTLRCDPISGHDNLYWYRRVMGKEIKFLLHFVKESKQDESGMPNNRFLAERTGGTYSTLKVQPAELEDSGVYFCASSPYRGTDTQYFGPGTRLTVL.

The chain recombines TRBV28 with TRBJ2-7, with 9 bases fitting TRBD1. Germline lookup yields CDR1 MDHEN and CDR2 SYDVKM. V trimming: 5 bases; J trimming: 7 bases; junction bases outside the gene matches: 9. There are 14 residues in the CDR3. In DNA form, the CDR3 reads TGTGCCAGCAGTCCGGGACAGGGAATTTGGGAGCAGTACTTC. It specifies CASSPGQGIWEQYF.

This clonotype was detected many times. The CDR3 is CASSLGFSSEQFF. In nucleotides, the CDR3 is TGCGCCAGCAGCCTCGGCTTCTCCAGTGAGCAGTTCTTC. This chain links TRBV4-1 with TRBJ2-1, with D unclear. Germline CDR1 reads MGHRA; CDR2 reads YSYEKL. The length of the CDR3 is 13 residues. Trimming took off 4 bases at V and 9 bases at J, with 13 bases between the two ends.

This clonotype has a count of ten or more. The chain is built from TRBV28 and TRBJ1-1; TRBD1 matches 9 bases. J was trimmed by 4 bases and V by 6 bases; bases with no gene match: 6. Germline V gives CDR1 MDHEN, CDR2 SYDVKM. The length of the CDR3 is 14 residues. The CDR3 DNA reads TGTGCCAGCAGCTCACCGGGACAGGGCACTGAAGCTTTCTTT. As protein: CASSSPGQGTEAFF.

In this sample, this clonotype turned up many times. The CDR3 loop reads CASSQDPGTRSDTQYF. Here the CDR3 DNA reads TGTGCCAGCAGCCAAGATCCCGGGACTAGATCAGATACGCAGTATTTT. The gene calls are TRBV3-1 and TRBJ2-3; 8 bases map to TRBD2. The J segment lost 4 bases and the V segment lost 0 bases, leaving 6 bases of the junction unmatched. Per the germline V gene, CDR1 is LGHDT and CDR2 is YNNKEL (reference sequence). This CDR3 contains 16 residues.

This clonotype was counted many times. This chain connects TRBV7-2 to TRBJ1-1, with D unresolved. The CDR3 is 13 residues long. From germline, CDR1 is SGHTA and CDR2 FQGNSA. V lost 4 bases to trimming and J lost 3 bases, with 9 bases between them. The CDR3 DNA reads as TGTGCCAGCAGCTGGGCGAGGGACACTGAAGCTTTCTTT. Translation gives CASSWARDTEAFF.

There are many counts of this clonotype. The chain recombines TRBV28 with TRBJ1-2; D gene unclear. This CDR3 is built from 14 residues. The V end was cut by 2 bases, the J end by 8 bases, with 15 bases between. Germline loops: CDR1 MDHEN, CDR2 SYDVKM. The DNA for the CDR3 is TGTGCCAGCAGTTTAGAGGGTACCGGTCGGGGCTACACCTTC. This gives the protein CASSLEGTGRGYTF.

As concerns this clonotype: A read error may explain this, as a much larger clone is one base away. The chain recombines TRBV12-3 or TRBV12-4 with TRBJ2-7, with 8 bases matching TRBD2. The CDR3 totals 15 residues. The CDR3 nucleotides are TGTGCCAACAGTTTACGGGCGGGAGGCCCCTACGAGCAGTACTTC. Protein sequence: CANSLRAGGPYEQYF.

The chain carries TRBV19 and TRBJ1-1; D unclear. V dropped 3 bases and J dropped 8 bases, with 7 bases sitting between them. The CDR3 has 11 amino acids. Germline V gene sequence: CDR1 LNHDA, CDR2 SQIVND (reference sequence). The CDR3 loop is CASSMVGEAFF. The CDR3 nucleotides are TGTGCCAGTAGTATGGTTGGCGAAGCTTTCTTT.

This clonotype was recorded many times. The chain carries TRBV28 and TRBJ1-5, with TRBD1 as a possible D gene (5 bases). Deletions cut 1 base from V and 9 bases from J, with 16 bases between. The CDR3 is made up of 15 amino acids. The germline V gene encodes CDR1 MDHEN and CDR2 SYDVKM. The CDR3 nucleotides are TGTGCCAGCAGTTTATTCGAGGTGAAGGGACGGCCCCAGCATTTT. Residues: CASSLFEVKGRPQHF.

This clonotype has a handful of counts. CDR3 nucleotide sequence: TGCAGTGCTAGAGGAACTAGCGGGAGTTCCTTTGGCTCCTACGAGCAGTACTTC. Amino acid sequence: CSARGTSGSSFGSYEQYF. The chain links TRBV20-1 to TRBJ2-7, with 11 bases matching TRBD2. After removal of 1 base from V and 0 bases from J, the junction contained 11 bases not matched to a gene. Germline V CDR1 and CDR2: DFQATT, SNEGSKA (reference sequence). The CDR3 length is 18 residues.

Notes on this clonotype: This may be a read error, as it is one base from a much larger clone. This chain joins TRBV15 and TRBJ1-5, with D possibly matching TRBD1 (5 bases). The CDR3 runs 12 residues. CDR1 is LNHNV and CDR2 is YYDKDF in the germline V gene (reference sequence). DNA for the CDR3: TGTGCCGCCAGCAGCGACAGACAGCCCCAGCATTTT. Its protein is CAASSDRQPQHF.

The chain employs TRBV6-2 or TRBV6-3 and TRBJ1-2; possible D gene TRBD1, 6 bases. V dropped 0 bases and J dropped 8 bases, with 19 bases sitting between them. The CDR3 runs 16 residues. Germline V gene lookup returns CDR1 MNHEY and CDR2 SVGEGT. The CDR3 DNA follows: TGTGCCAGCAGTTACTCGGCAGGGGTAGTCCCTATCGGCTACACCTTC. It yields the protein CASSYSAGVVPIGYTF.

This clonotype was recorded many times. CDR3 protein: CASSPDRINYGYTF. DNA of the CDR3: TGTGCCAGCAGTCCCGACAGGATAAACTATGGCTACACCTTC. The chain uses TRBV2 and TRBJ1-2; D possibly corresponds to TRBD1 (6 bases). The CDR3 covers 14 residues. The ends were cut back, 5 bases at V and 2 bases at J, with 12 bases in the middle. Germline loops: CDR1 SNHLY, CDR2 FYNNEI.

This clonotype was picked up many times. This rearrangement joins TRBV6-1 to TRBJ2-1, with D perhaps given as TRBD1 or TRBD2 (5 bases each). The V and J ends lost 8 bases and 8 bases respectively, with 19 bases between them. CDR3 length: 14 residues. Germline CDR1 and CDR2: MNHNS and SASEGT. DNA for the CDR3: TGTGCCAGCTACCGGGACGTCCCCCGGGATGAGCAGTTCTTC. Its translation is CASYRDVPRDEQFF.

The J gene is TRBJ2-7, the V gene TRBV5-5; 8 bases are a match to TRBD2. With 0 bases clipped from V and 3 bases from J, the junction kept 11 bases outside the gene matches. CDR1 is SGHKS and CDR2 is YYEKEE in the germline V gene (reference sequence). The length of the CDR3 is 17 residues. CDR3 bases: TGTGCCAGCAGCTTGGCCACCGGTGCGGGAGGAAGCTACGAGCAGTACTTC. Amino acid sequence: CASSLATGAGGSYEQYF. The variable domain in full, completed from reference TRBV5-5 and TRBJ2-7, reads DAGVTQSPTHLIKTRGQQVTLRCSPISGHKSVSWYQQVLGQGPQFIFQYYEKEERGRGNFPDRFSARQFPNYSSELNVNALLLGDSALYLCASSLATGAGGSYEQYFGPGTRLTVT.

This clonotype has ten or more counts. The V call is TRBV19, the J call TRBJ2-1, with 13 bases that match TRBD2. With 10 bases clipped from V and 15 bases from J, the junction kept 9 bases outside the gene matches. The CDR3 sequence is 12 residues long. Germline V gene data show CDR1 as LNHDA and CDR2 as SQIVND (reference sequence). The CDR3 DNA is TGTGCCACTGGACTAGCGGGGGAAAACCGGTTCTTC. This translates into CATGLAGENRFF.

There are many counts of this clonotype. CDR3 sequence reads: CSARDVGTANFHYGYTF. Here the CDR3 DNA reads TGCAGTGCTAGAGATGTTGGTACAGCGAATTTTCACTATGGCTACACCTTC. The chain is built from TRBV20-1 and TRBJ1-2; D uncertain. With 0 bases removed from V and 3 bases from J, the gap between germline ends came to 20 bases. The germline CDR1 and CDR2 sequences are DFQATT and SNEGSKA (reference sequence). The CDR3 runs 17 residues.